What follows describes a single T cell receptor beta chain. Its cognate antigen is unknown. Positive CCR7 selection of CD45RO-negative cells yielded the naive CD8 cells, and terminally differentiated effector memory CD45RA+ cells were excluded. The germline V gene has CDR1 SEHNR and CDR2 FQNEAQ (reference sequence). There are 19 residues in the CDR3. Trimming at V came to 5 bases and at J to 11 bases, leaving 28 bases not matched to a gene. This sample was taken from a study of shared clonotypes between healthy human individuals. Study-wide points: Approximately 4.6% of naive CD4 clonotypes were shared across several donors.

The authors loaded around 200 ng DNA, 25,000 to 30,000 T cell genomes, into sorted-subset replicate PCRs. Produced via immunoSEQ multiplex PCR; TCRdb's table is partial and in-frame only. The profile shows around 2,000,000 clones, around 93% of them singletons. This sequence joins TRBV7-9 and TRBJ2-3; 7 nucleotides match TRBD2. Sequencing input: naive CD8+ T cells from PBMCs. This clonotype was sampled from a man younger than 35 in good health. Some clones in this sample may be carry-over from other donors' samples. For the CDR3, the DNA is TGTGCCAGCAGCATCCCCCGCCGGGGAGCGGGGACGCAGTTCGTTAAGCAGTATTTT. Amino acid sequence: CASSIPRRGAGTQFVKQYF.